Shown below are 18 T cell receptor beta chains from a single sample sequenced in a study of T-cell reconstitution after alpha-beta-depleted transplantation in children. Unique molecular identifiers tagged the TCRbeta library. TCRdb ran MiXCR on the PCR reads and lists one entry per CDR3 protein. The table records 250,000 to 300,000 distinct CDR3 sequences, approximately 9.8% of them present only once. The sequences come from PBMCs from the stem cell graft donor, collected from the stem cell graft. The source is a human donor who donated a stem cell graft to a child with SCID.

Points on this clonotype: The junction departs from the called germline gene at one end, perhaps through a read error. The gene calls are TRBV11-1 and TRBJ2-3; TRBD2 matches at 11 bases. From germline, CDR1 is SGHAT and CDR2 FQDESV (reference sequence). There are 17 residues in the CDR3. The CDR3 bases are TGTGCCAGCGGCTTAGCGGGACTAGCGGCCGGCACAGATACGCAGTATTTT. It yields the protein CASGLAGLAAGTDTQYF.

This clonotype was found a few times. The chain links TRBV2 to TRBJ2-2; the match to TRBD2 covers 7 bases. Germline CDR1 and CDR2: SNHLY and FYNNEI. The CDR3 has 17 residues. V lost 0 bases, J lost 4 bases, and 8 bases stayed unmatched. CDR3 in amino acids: CASSEALRSGATGELFF. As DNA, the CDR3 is TGTGCCAGCAGTGAAGCGCTTCGGAGCGGGGCCACCGGGGAGCTGTTTTTT.

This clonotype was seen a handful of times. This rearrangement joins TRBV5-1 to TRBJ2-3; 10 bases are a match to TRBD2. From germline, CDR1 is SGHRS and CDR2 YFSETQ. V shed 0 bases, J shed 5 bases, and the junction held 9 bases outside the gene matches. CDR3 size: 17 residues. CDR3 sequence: CASSLAPSGGAGDTQYF. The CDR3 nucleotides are TGCGCCAGCAGCTTGGCCCCGAGCGGGGGGGCCGGAGATACGCAGTATTTT.

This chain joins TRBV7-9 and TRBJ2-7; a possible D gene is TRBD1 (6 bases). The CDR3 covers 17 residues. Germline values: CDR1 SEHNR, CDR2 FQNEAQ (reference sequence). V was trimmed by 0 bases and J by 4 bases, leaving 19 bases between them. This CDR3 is CASSLAHETGYTYEQYF. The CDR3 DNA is TGTGCCAGCAGCTTAGCGCATGAGACAGGATATACTTACGAGCAGTACTTC.

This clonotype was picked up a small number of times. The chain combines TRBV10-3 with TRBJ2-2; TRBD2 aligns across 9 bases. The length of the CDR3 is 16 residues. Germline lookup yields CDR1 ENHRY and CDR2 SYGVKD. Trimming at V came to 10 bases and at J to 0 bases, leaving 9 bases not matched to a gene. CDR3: CATRTGTSTNTGELFF. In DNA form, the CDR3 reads TGTGCCACAAGGACCGGGACTAGCACGAACACCGGGGAGCTGTTTTTT.

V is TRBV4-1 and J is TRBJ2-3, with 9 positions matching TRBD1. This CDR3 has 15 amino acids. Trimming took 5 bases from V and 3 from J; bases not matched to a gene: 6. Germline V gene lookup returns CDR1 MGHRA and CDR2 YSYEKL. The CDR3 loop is CASSKAGQGTDTQYF. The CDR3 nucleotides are TGCGCCAGCAGCAAAGCGGGACAGGGTACAGATACGCAGTATTTT.

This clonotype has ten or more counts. DNA for the CDR3: TGTGCCAGCAGTCCGGGACAGGGATATCAGCCCCAGCATTTT. As protein: CASSPGQGYQPQHF. This chain connects TRBV2 to TRBJ1-5, with 9 bases that match TRBD1. This CDR3 region has 14 residues. Germline-derived CDR1 and CDR2 are SNHLY and FYNNEI. With V trimmed by 5 bases and J by 5 bases, 4 bases remained unmatched. The full variable domain, completed using reference TRBV2 and TRBJ1-5, is EPEVTQTPSHQVTQMGQEVILRCVPISNHLYFYWYRQILGQKVEFLVSFYNNEISEKSEIFDDQFSVERPDGSNFTLKIRSTKLEDSAMYFCASSPGQGYQPQHFGDGTRLSIL.

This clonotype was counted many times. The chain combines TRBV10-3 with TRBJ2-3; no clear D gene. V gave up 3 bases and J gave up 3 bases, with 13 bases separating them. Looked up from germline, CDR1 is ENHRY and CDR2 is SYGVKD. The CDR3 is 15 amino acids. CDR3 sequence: CAISEPSRATDTQYF. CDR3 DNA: TGTGCCATCAGTGAACCCTCCCGGGCAACAGATACGCAGTATTTT.

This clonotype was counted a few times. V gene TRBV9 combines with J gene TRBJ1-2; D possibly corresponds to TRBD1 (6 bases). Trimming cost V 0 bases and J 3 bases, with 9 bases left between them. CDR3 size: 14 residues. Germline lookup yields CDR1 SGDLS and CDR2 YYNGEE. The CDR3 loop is CASSVDGGDYGYTF. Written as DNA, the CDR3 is TGTGCCAGCAGCGTAGATGGGGGCGACTATGGCTACACCTTC.

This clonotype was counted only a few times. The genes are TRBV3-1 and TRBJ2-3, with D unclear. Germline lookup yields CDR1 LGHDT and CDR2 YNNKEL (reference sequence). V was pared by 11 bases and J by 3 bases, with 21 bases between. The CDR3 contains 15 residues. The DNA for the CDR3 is TGTGCCTCCAGCCAAGAGGTCACTGGGACAGATACGCAGTATTTT. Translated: CASSQEVTGTDTQYF.

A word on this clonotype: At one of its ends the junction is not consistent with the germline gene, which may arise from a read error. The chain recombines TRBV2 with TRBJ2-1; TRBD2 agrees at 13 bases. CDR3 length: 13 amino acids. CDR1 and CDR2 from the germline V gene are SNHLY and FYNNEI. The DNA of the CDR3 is TGTGCCAGCAGTGAAAGAACTAGCGGGGGGGTAATCTTC. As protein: CASSERTSGGVIF.

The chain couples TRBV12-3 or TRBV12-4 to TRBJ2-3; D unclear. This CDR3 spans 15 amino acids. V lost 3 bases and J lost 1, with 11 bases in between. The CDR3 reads CASSLVSPRTDTQYF. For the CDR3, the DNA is TGTGCCAGCAGTTTGGTCAGCCCCCGCACAGATACGCAGTATTTT.

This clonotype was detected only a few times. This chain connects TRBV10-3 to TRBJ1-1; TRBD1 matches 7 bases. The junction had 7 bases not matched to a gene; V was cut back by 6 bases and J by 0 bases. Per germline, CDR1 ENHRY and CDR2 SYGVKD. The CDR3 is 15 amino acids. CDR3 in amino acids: CAISVSGQMNTEAFF. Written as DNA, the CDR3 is TGTGCCATCAGCGTATCGGGACAGATGAACACTGAAGCTTTCTTT.

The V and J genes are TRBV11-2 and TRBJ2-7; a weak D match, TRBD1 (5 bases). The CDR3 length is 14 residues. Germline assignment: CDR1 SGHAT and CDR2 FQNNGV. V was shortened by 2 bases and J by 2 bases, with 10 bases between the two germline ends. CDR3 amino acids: CASSLFPGPYEQYF. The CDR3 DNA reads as TGTGCCAGCAGCTTATTCCCAGGGCCCTACGAGCAGTACTTC.

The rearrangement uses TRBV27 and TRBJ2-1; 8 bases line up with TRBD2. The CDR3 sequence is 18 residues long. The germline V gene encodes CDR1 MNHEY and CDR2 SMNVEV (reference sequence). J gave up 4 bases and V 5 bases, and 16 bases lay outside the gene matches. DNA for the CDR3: TGTGCCAGCAGTCCTTGGTGGAGCGGGGGATCCAGGTACAATGAGCAGTTCTTC. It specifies CASSPWWSGGSRYNEQFF.

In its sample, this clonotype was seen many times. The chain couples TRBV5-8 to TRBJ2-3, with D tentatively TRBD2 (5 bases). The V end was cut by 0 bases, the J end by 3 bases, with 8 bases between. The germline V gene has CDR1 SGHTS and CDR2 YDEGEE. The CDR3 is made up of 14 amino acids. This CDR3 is CASSLAPGTDTQYF. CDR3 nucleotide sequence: TGTGCCAGCAGCTTGGCCCCGGGAACAGATACGCAGTATTTT.

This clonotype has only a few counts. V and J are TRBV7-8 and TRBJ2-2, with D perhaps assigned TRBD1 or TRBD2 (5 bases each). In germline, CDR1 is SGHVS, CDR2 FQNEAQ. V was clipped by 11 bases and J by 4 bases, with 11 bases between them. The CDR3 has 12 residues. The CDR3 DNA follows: TGTGCCGCCTGGGGGTCCACCGGGGAGCTGTTTTTT. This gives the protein CAAWGSTGELFF.

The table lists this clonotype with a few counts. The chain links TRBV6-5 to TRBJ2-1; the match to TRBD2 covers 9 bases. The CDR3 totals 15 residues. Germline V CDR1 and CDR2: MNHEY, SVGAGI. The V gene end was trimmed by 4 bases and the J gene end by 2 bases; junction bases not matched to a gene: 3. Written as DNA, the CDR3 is TGTGCCAGCAGTTCCGCGGGGGGGCCCTACAATGAGCAGTTCTTC. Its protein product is CASSSAGGPYNEQFF.